This TCR beta chain was identified during a study of shared clonotypes between healthy human individuals. Turning to the study itself: Aged between 18 and 49, the donors were a couple of women and a few men. Notes on the study in general: Unshared clonotypes carried lower generation probabilities than those common to all four donors.

Germline V gene data show CDR1 as LNHDA and CDR2 as SQIVND (reference sequence). The length of the CDR3 is 16 residues. The germline V and J ends were trimmed by 5 bases and 2 bases, with 18 bases remaining between them. Libraries were prepared by immunoSEQ multiplex PCR; TCRdb keeps only in-frame clonotypes and omits some of them. The top ten hold 1.5% to 2% of the sample, which has approximately 740,000 clones, around 74% seen once. As to this clone: Its antigen is not identified.

The sample comprised memory CD4+ T cells sorted from blood. Regarding subset: CD45RA-negative fraction. The gene calls are TRBV19 and TRBJ1-2; no definite D call. The receptor was isolated from a woman between 25 and 40 years old in good health. CDR3 sequence reads: CASSLRARPTNYGYTF. The CDR3 DNA sequence: TGTGCCAGTAGTCTCCGGGCCCGGCCCACCAACTATGGCTACACCTTC.